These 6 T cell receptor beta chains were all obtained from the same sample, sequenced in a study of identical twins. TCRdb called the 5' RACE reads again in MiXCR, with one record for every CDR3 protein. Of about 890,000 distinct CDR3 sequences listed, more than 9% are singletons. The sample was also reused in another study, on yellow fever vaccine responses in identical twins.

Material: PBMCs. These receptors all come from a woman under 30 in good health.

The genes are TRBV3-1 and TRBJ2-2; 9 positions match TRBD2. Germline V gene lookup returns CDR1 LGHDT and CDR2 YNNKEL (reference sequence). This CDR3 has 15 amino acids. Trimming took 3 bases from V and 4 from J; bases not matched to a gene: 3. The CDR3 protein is CASSQVAGATGELFF. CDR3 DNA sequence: TGTGCCAGCAGCCAGGTAGCGGGAGCCACCGGGGAGCTGTTTTTT.

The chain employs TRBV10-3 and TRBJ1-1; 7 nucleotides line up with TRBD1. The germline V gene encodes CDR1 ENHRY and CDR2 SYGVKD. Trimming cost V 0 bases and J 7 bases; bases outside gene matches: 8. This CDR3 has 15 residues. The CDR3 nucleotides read TGTGCCATCAGTGAGTCTGCAAGGGGACAGTATGAAGCTTTCTTT. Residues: CAISESARGQYEAFF.

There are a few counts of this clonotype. The CDR3 bases are TGTGCCAGCAGTGAAGGGGGTCGCCCTGTGGGGCAGTTCTTC. Its protein is CASSEGGRPVGQFF. This chain uses TRBV6-1 with TRBJ2-1; D gene uncertain. In germline, CDR1 is MNHNS, CDR2 SASEGT. The V end lost 1 base, the J end lost 12 bases, and 16 bases lay between the germline ends. CDR3 size: 14 residues.

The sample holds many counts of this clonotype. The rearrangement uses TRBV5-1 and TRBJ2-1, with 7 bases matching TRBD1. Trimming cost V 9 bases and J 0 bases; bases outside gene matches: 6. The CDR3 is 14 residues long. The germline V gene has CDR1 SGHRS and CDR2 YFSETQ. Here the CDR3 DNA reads TGCGCCACCAACAGGGGATTCTCCTACAATGAGCAGTTCTTC. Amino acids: CATNRGFSYNEQFF.

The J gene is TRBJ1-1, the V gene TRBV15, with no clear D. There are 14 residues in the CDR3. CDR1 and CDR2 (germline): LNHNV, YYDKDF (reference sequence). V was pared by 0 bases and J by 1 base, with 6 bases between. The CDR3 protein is CATSREVGNTEAFF. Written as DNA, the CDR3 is TGTGCCACCAGCAGAGAGGTAGGGAACACTGAAGCTTTCTTT.

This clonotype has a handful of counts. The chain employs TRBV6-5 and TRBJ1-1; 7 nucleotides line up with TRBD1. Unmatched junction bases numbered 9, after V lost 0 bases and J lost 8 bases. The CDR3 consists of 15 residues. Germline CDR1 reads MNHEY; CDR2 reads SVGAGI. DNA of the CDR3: TGTGCCAGCAGTTACTCCGGGACAGATGCGAAGGAAGCTTTCTTT. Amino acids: CASSYSGTDAKEAFF.